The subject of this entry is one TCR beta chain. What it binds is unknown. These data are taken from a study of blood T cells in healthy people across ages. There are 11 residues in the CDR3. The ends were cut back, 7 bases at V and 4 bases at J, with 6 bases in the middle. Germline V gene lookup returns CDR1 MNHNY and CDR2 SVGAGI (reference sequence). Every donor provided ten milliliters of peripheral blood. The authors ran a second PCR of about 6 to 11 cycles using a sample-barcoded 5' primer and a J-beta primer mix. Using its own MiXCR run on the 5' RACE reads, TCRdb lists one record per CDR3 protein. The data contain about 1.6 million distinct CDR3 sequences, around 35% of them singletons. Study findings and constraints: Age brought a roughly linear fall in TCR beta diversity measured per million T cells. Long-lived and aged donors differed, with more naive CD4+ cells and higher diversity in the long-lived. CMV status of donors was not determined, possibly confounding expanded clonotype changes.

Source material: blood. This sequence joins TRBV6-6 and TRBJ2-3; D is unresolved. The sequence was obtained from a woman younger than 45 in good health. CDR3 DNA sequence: TGTGCCAGCATGGCCGCAGATACGCAGTATTTT. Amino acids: CASMAADTQYF.